A selection of T cell receptor beta chains follows, all from one sample in a study of blood T cell repertoires in COVID-19. Only in-frame clones appear in the TCRdb table, and some are missing; sequencing was by immunoSEQ multiplex PCR. In the table there are roughly 52,000 clones, 87% of which are singletons. Sequenced material: peripheral blood. The receptors were gathered from a middle-aged man with acute or convalescent COVID-19. The CDR3 runs from the conserved cysteine through the conserved F or W. Each record gives: clone size, V gene, D gene, J gene, CDR3 protein, CDR3 DNA. A D gene is named only where the DNA matches it firmly. Expanded clones are given a class, and other clones once, few, many or no size at all.

>.|TRBV28|TRBD1|TRBJ1-5
CASSALGTGDNQPQHF
TGTGCCAGCAGTGCCCTAGGGACAGGAGACAATCAGCCCCAGCATTTT
>.|TRBV7-6|TRBD1|TRBJ2-3
CASSLRQGARDTQYF
TGTGCCAGCAGCTTACGGCAGGGGGCGCGAGATACGCAGTATTTT
>.|TRBV28|TRBD1|TRBJ1-5
CAAYRGGNQPQHF
TGTGCCGCGTACAGGGGAGGCAATCAGCCCCAGCATTTT
>few|TRBV10-3|TRBD2|TRBJ2-1
CAISSNSGSPNSYNEQFF
TGTGCCATCAGCTCTAATAGCGGGAGTCCGAACTCCTACAATGAGCAGTTCTTC
>.|TRBV7-3|.|TRBJ1-1
CASSSYRDTEAFF
TGTGCCAGCAGCTCCTACAGGGACACTGAAGCTTTCTTT
>once|TRBV20-1|.|TRBJ1-1
CSASGGTEAFF
TGCAGTGCTAGCGGGGGCACTGAAGCTTTCTTT
>once|TRBV19|.|TRBJ2-5
CASSIGTSTGGQETQYF
TGTGCCAGTAGTATAGGGACCTCAACGGGCGGGCAAGAGACCCAGTACTTC
>once|TRBV5-4|.|TRBJ1-1
CGGSSGGNTEAFF
TGCGGAGGTTCCAGCGGGGGAAACACTGAAGCTTTCTTT
>.|TRBV28|.|TRBJ2-3
CASSLSGADTQYF
TGTGCCAGCAGTTTATCGGGGGCAGATACGCAGTATTTT
>.|TRBV4-1|.|TRBJ1-1
CASSQDGQRAEAFF
TGCGCCAGCAGCCAAGATGGACAGAGGGCTGAAGCTTTCTTT
>few|TRBV19|TRBD1|TRBJ1-5
CASSGDRAQPQHF
TGTGCCAGTAGTGGGGACAGGGCTCAGCCCCAGCATTTT
>.|TRBV7-9|.|TRBJ2-1
CATGTYNEQFF
TGTGCCACCGGGACCTACAATGAGCAGTTCTTC
>once|TRBV6-5|.|TRBJ2-1
CASSYSLESSYNEQFF
TGTGCCAGCAGTTATAGCCTAGAGAGCTCCTACAATGAGCAGTTCTTC
>.|TRBV7-9|.|TRBJ1-4
CASSSPEGGTNEKLFF
TGTGCCAGCAGCTCTCCGGAGGGAGGCACTAATGAAAAACTGTTTTTT
>.|TRBV6-6|TRBD1|TRBJ2-1
CASRVVTGTGYNEQFF
TGTGCCAGCAGGGTAGTTACCGGGACAGGGTACAATGAGCAGTTCTTC
>.|TRBV9|TRBD2|TRBJ2-1
CASSVDSGRAPEQFF
TGTGCCAGCAGCGTAGATAGCGGGAGGGCCCCTGAGCAGTTCTTC